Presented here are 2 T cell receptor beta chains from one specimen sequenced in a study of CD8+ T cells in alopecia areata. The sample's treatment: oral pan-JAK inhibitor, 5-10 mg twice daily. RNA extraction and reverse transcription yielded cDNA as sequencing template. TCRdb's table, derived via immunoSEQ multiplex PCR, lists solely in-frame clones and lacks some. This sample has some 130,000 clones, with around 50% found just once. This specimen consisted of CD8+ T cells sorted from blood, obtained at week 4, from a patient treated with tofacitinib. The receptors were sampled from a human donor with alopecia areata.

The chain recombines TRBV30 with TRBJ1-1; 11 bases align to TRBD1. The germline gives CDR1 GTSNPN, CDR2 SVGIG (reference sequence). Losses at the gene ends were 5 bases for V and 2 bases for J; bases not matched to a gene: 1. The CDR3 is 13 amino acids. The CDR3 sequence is CAWGTGGNTEAFF. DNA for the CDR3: TGTGCCTGGGGGACAGGGGGTAACACTGAAGCTTTCTTT.

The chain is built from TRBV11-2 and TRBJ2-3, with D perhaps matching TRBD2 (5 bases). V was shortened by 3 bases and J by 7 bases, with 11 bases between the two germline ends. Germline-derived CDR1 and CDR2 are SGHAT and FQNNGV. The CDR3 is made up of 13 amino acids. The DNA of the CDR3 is TGTGCCAGCAGCTTGCCACTAGAGAATACGCAGTATTTT. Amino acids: CASSLPLENTQYF.